The 27 T cell receptor beta chains below come from one sample, sequenced in a study of blood T cell repertoires in COVID-19. Clones were sequenced by immunoSEQ multiplex PCR, and TCRdb holds only the in-frame ones, with some missing. This table holds approximately 68,000 clones, 70% to 90% found once. The sequencing sample was made of peripheral blood. These receptors were collected from a man between 65 and 85 years old with active or convalescent COVID-19.

The chain carries TRBV6-5 and TRBJ2-1; the match to TRBD2 covers 7 bases. Germline V gene sequence: CDR1 MNHEY, CDR2 SVGAGI. This CDR3 contains 14 residues. V was pared by 3 bases and J by 4 bases, with 3 bases of the junction left unmatched. The CDR3 reads CASSYAGEYNEQFF. In nucleotides, the CDR3 is TGTGCCAGCAGTTATGCGGGAGAATACAATGAGCAGTTCTTC.

The DNA of the CDR3 is TGTGCCAGCAGCTTAAGGCCGGACAGGGGAGTGGAGACCCAGTACTTC. This sequence encodes CASSLRPDRGVETQYF. V usage is TRBV9 and J usage is TRBJ2-5; 9 bases are shared with TRBD1. The CDR3 runs to 16 residues. Per the germline V gene, CDR1 is SGDLS and CDR2 is YYNGEE. The J segment lost 5 bases and the V segment lost 4 bases, leaving 12 bases of the junction unmatched. The full variable domain, its missing parts supplied by reference TRBV9 and TRBJ2-5, is DSGVTQTPKHLITATGQRVTLRCSPRSGDLSVYWYQQSLDQGLQFLIQYYNGEERAKGNILERFSAQQFPDLHSELNLSSLELGDSALYFCASSLRPDRGVETQYFGPGTRLLVL.

This clone was seen just once. The chain carries TRBV2 and TRBJ1-5; TRBD1 matches 7 bases. V trimming: 8 bases; J trimming: 0 bases; junction bases outside the gene matches: 7. The germline CDR1 and CDR2 sequences are SNHLY and FYNNEI. This CDR3 region has 15 residues. The CDR3 DNA is TGTGCCAGCTCCCGGGACAGTTATAGCAATCAGCCCCAGCATTTT. Its translation: CASSRDSYSNQPQHF.

V usage is TRBV7-9 and J usage is TRBJ1-1, with D perhaps TRBD1 (5 bases). There are 13 residues in the CDR3. Trimming stripped 6 bases from V and 3 bases from J, with 11 bases between. In germline, CDR1 is SEHNR, CDR2 FQNEAQ (reference sequence). The CDR3 spells CASRQGWDTEAFF. The CDR3 coding sequence is TGTGCCAGCAGGCAGGGCTGGGACACTGAAGCTTTCTTT.

The chain is built from TRBV6-5 and TRBJ1-5; no reliable D call. The CDR3 runs to 15 residues. CDR1 and CDR2 (germline): MNHEY, SVGAGI. The V gene lost 7 bases and the J gene lost 4 bases, with 17 bases spanning the gap. In DNA, the CDR3 is TGTGCCAGCAACCCTGGCGGGCTGGGGAATCAGCCCCAGCATTTT. This translates into CASNPGGLGNQPQHF.

The rearrangement uses TRBV5-1 and TRBJ2-7; 9 bases line up with TRBD1. CDR3 length: 15 residues. Losses at the gene ends were 4 bases for V and 5 bases for J; bases not matched to a gene: 10. Germline-derived CDR1 and CDR2 are SGHRS and YFSETQ. Here the CDR3 reads CASSKSGTGMDEQYF. In DNA form, the CDR3 reads TGCGCCAGCAGCAAATCCGGGACAGGGATGGACGAGCAGTACTTC.

The chain has TRBV27 and TRBJ1-3, with D possibly TRBD1 on 5 matching bases. V was trimmed by 3 bases and J by 4 bases, leaving 7 bases between them. CDR1 and CDR2 from the germline V gene are MNHEY and SMNVEV (reference sequence). This CDR3 is 13 amino acids long. The CDR3, as DNA: TGTGCCAGCAGTTTTCGACAGGGAAACACCATATATTTT. Translating it yields CASSFRQGNTIYF.

The V call is TRBV12-3 or TRBV12-4, the J call TRBJ1-5, with a possible D match to TRBD1 (5 bases). The CDR3 covers 12 residues. Between the trimmed V and J ends, which lost 4 bases and 14 bases, there was a span of 15 bases. The CDR3 reads CASSSLGGSKHF. CDR3 DNA: TGTGCCAGCAGTTCGTTGGGGGGATCGAAGCATTTT.

V usage is TRBV5-1 and J usage is TRBJ2-1; 7 nucleotides agree with TRBD2. The germline V gene encodes CDR1 SGHRS and CDR2 YFSETQ. V lost 6 bases and J lost 0; bases outside the gene matches: 6. The CDR3 runs 15 residues. CDR3 loop: CASTPSGVSYNEQFF. The CDR3 DNA sequence: TGCGCCAGCACCCCTAGCGGAGTCTCCTACAATGAGCAGTTCTTC. The full variable domain, completed using reference TRBV5-1 and TRBJ2-1, is KAGVTQTPRYLIKTRGQQVTLSCSPISGHRSVSWYQQTPGQGLQFLFEYFSETQRNKGNFPGRFSGRQFSNSRSEMNVSTLELGDSALYLCASTPSGVSYNEQFFGPGTRLTVL.

This chain joins TRBV2 and TRBJ1-2; 12 bases are a match to TRBD1. This CDR3 spans 18 amino acids. V lost 6 bases and J lost 0; bases outside the gene matches: 11. Germline values: CDR1 SNHLY, CDR2 FYNNEI. The CDR3: CASSRLGDRGPSNYGYTF. Here the CDR3 DNA reads TGTGCCAGCAGCCGGTTGGGGGACAGGGGGCCATCTAACTATGGCTACACCTTC.

A single count supports this clone. V is TRBV7-9 and J is TRBJ1-1, with D unresolved. From germline, CDR1 is SEHNR and CDR2 FQNEAQ (reference sequence). The CDR3 spans 14 residues. V shed 5 bases and J shed 1 base, with 11 bases lying between them. CDR3 sequence reads: CASSAGLTNTEAFF. The CDR3 bases are TGTGCCAGCAGCGCAGGACTAACGAACACTGAAGCTTTCTTT.

CDR3 protein: CASSEGGVRATEAFF. Written as DNA, the CDR3 is TGTGCCAGCAGTGAAGGGGGGGTTCGTGCCACTGAAGCTTTCTTT. The genes are TRBV25-1 and TRBJ1-1; D is perhaps TRBD1 (5 bases). The V end was cut by 2 bases, the J end by 4 bases, with 14 bases between. The CDR3 has 15 residues. Per the germline V gene, CDR1 is MGHDK and CDR2 is SYGVNS.

This chain uses TRBV13 with TRBJ1-3, with 11 nucleotides matching TRBD1. CDR3 length: 14 residues. The germline V gene has CDR1 PRHDT and CDR2 FYEKMQ (reference sequence). Trimming took 3 bases from V and 6 from J; bases not matched to a gene: 1. The CDR3 loop reads CASSLGQGVNTIYF. CDR3 sequence (DNA): TGTGCCAGCAGCTTGGGACAGGGGGTAAACACCATATATTTT.

The V gene is TRBV7-8, the J gene TRBJ1-1, with D unclear. Germline CDR1 and CDR2: SGHVS and FQNEAQ. Deletions cut 5 bases from V and 3 bases from J, with 13 bases between. The CDR3 has 14 residues. This CDR3 reads CASSIVRVDTEAFF. The CDR3, as DNA: TGTGCCAGCAGCATTGTCCGGGTGGACACTGAAGCTTTCTTT.

This clone showed up just once. The V and J genes are TRBV19 and TRBJ1-6; 12 bases map to TRBD1. Trimming took 5 bases from V and 9 from J; bases not matched to a gene: 5. Germline loops: CDR1 LNHDA, CDR2 SQIVND (reference sequence). The CDR3 runs 15 residues. CDR3 nucleotides: TGTGCCAGTAGTGGACGGGACAGGGGGCCTTCACCCCTCCACTTT. Translation: CASSGRDRGPSPLHF.

This sequence joins TRBV12-5 and TRBJ2-1; D not certain. The CDR3 contains 11 residues. With 6 bases removed from V and 6 bases from J, the gap between germline ends came to 6 bases. Germline values: CDR1 LGHNT, CDR2 FRNRAP. CDR3 protein: CASGISNEQFF. The CDR3 DNA follows: TGTGCTAGTGGCATTTCCAATGAGCAGTTCTTC.

The V and J genes are TRBV7-9 and TRBJ2-7; 8 bases map to TRBD1. The germline V gene encodes CDR1 SEHNR and CDR2 FQNEAQ (reference sequence). The CDR3 contains 16 residues. The J segment lost 2 bases and the V segment lost 5 bases, leaving 11 bases of the junction unmatched. DNA for the CDR3: TGTGCCAGCAGCAGGACAGGGAATCTCCTTCCCTACGAGCAGTACTTC. Its translation: CASSRTGNLLPYEQYF.

The CDR3 sequence: CATQPGLAGGDGTDTQYF. CDR3 nucleotide sequence: TGTGCCACCCAACCGGGACTAGCGGGAGGAGATGGCACAGATACGCAGTATTTT. V and J are TRBV10-3 and TRBJ2-3; 15 bases line up with TRBD2. With V trimmed by 10 bases and J by 1 base, 12 bases remained unmatched. This CDR3 has 18 residues. The V gene's germline CDR1 is ENHRY and CDR2 SYGVKD.

The rearrangement links TRBV5-1 to TRBJ2-5; 8 nucleotides agree with TRBD1. The CDR3 has 16 residues. From germline, CDR1 is SGHRS and CDR2 YFSETQ. The V gene end was trimmed by 1 base and the J gene end by 5 bases; junction bases not matched to a gene: 10. CDR3 coding DNA: TGCGCCAGCAGCTTGTGGAGCCAGGGGGCTATGGAGACCCAGTACTTC. This gives the protein CASSLWSQGAMETQYF.

The chain carries TRBV5-1 and TRBJ1-1; 8 bases agree with TRBD1. With V trimmed by 7 bases and J by 1 base, 0 bases remained unmatched. The CDR3 consists of 12 residues. Germline lookup yields CDR1 SGHRS and CDR2 YFSETQ. The CDR3, as DNA: TGCGCCAGCGGACAGGGGAACACTGAAGCTTTCTTT. Amino acid sequence: CASGQGNTEAFF.

CDR3 sequence (DNA): TGCGCCAGCAGCTTGGCCGGACAGGACCGGCGGCCCCTCCACTTT. As protein: CASSLAGQDRRPLHF. The rearrangement uses TRBV5-1 and TRBJ1-6, with TRBD1 identical over 7 bases. V lost 0 bases, J lost 13 bases, and 10 bases stayed unmatched. Germline CDR1 is SGHRS and CDR2 is YFSETQ. The CDR3 is 15 residues long.

The V and J genes are TRBV14 and TRBJ1-1; 8 positions agree with TRBD1. V gave up 2 bases and J gave up 8 bases; unmatched junction bases: 10. Germline lookup yields CDR1 SGHDN and CDR2 FVKESK. This CDR3 has 15 amino acids. CDR3 in DNA: TGTGCCAGCAGCCAAAAGGACAGGGTGGGCTCGGAAGCTTTCTTT. Encoded protein: CASSQKDRVGSEAFF.

The CDR3 is CASSREYEQYF. CDR3 bases: TGTGCCAGCAGTAGGGAGTACGAGCAGTACTTC. V is TRBV6-5 and J is TRBJ2-7, with D possibly matching TRBD2 (5 bases). CDR1 MNHEY and CDR2 SVGAGI come from the germline V gene. V was clipped by 5 bases and J by 4 bases, with 6 bases between them. The CDR3 runs to 11 residues.

The chain carries TRBV7-9 and TRBJ1-2; 8 nucleotides line up with TRBD1. This CDR3 is built from 14 residues. V shed 5 bases, J shed 3 bases, and the junction held 5 bases outside the gene matches. CDR1 and CDR2 from the germline V gene are SEHNR and FQNEAQ (reference sequence). Written as DNA, the CDR3 is TGTGCCAGCAGCGCCGGACAGGGCGACTATGGCTACACCTTC. It encodes CASSAGQGDYGYTF.

The rearrangement uses TRBV10-3 and TRBJ2-1; TRBD1 agrees at 7 bases. The CDR3 extends over 13 amino acids. Germline CDR1 is ENHRY and CDR2 is SYGVKD. The junction had 7 bases not matched to a gene; V was cut back by 2 bases and J by 12 bases. The CDR3 DNA sequence: TGTGCCATCAGTGAGGGAGAGGGGGCAGGGCAGTTCTTC. It encodes CAISEGEGAGQFF.

V gene TRBV28 combines with J gene TRBJ2-1; 15 positions match TRBD2. The V and J ends lost 7 bases and 2 bases, in that order; junction bases with no gene match: 9. In germline, CDR1 is MDHEN, CDR2 SYDVKM. The CDR3 runs 18 residues. The DNA of the CDR3 is TGTGCCAGCACAGGAGGACTAGCGGGAGGGGGGGCCTACAATGAGCAGTTCTTC. Its protein is CASTGGLAGGGAYNEQFF.

V gene TRBV24-1 combines with J gene TRBJ1-2; D possibly corresponds to TRBD1 (6 bases). From germline, CDR1 is KGHDR and CDR2 SFDVKD. Trimming left V 4 bases short and J 5 bases short, with 13 bases between. This CDR3 contains 14 residues. The CDR3 DNA sequence: TGTGCCACCAGTGAGACAGGCCGGACTTATGGCTACACCTTC. This sequence encodes CATSETGRTYGYTF.